This is a list of T cell receptor beta chains from one sample in a study of T cell responses to AZD1222 COVID-19 vaccine. Only in-frame clones appear in the TCRdb table, and some are missing; sequencing was by immunoSEQ multiplex PCR. The sample lists 100,000 to 110,000 clones; nearly 95% were seen once. The source was peripheral blood, collected on day 0 of AZD1222 vaccination. The receptor source for this set is an adult in good health. Each CDR3 is given with its conserved first and last residue. D genes are given only for firm matches. Where a row states a size, it is once, few, many or the class of an expanded clone; other rows omit it.

J gene: TRBJ2-7
V gene: TRBV4-1
clone size: .
D gene: .
CDR3 DNA: TGCGCCAGCAGCCAAGTGAAGGAGAGCTCCTACGAGCAGTACTTC
CDR3 protein: CASSQVKESSYEQYF

J gene: TRBJ2-3
V gene: TRBV24-1
clone size: .
D gene: .
CDR3 DNA: TGTGCCACCAGTGATTTGGGACTTGAGGATACGCAGTATTTT
CDR3 protein: CATSDLGLEDTQYF

J gene: TRBJ1-5
V gene: TRBV6-5
clone size: .
D gene: .
CDR3 DNA: TGTGCCAGCAGCATGGGGGGGCGCATCAATCAGCCCCAGCATTTT
CDR3 protein: CASSMGGRINQPQHF

J gene: TRBJ2-1
V gene: TRBV2
clone size: .
D gene: .
CDR3 DNA: TGTGCCAGCAACCTTCTAGCGAATGAGCAGTTCTTC
CDR3 protein: CASNLLANEQFF

J gene: TRBJ2-1
V gene: TRBV10-1
clone size: .
D gene: .
CDR3 DNA: TGCGCCAGCAGTGAGAGACTAGAATACAATGAGCAGTTCTTC
CDR3 protein: CASSERLEYNEQFF

J gene: TRBJ2-1
V gene: TRBV7-9
clone size: .
D gene: .
CDR3 DNA: TGTGCCAGCAGAAGAACCTCCTACAATGAGCAGTTCTTC
CDR3 protein: CASRRTSYNEQFF

J gene: TRBJ1-5
V gene: TRBV10-1
clone size: .
D gene: .
CDR3 DNA: TGCGCCAGCAGTGAGTCCGGGTTGGGGCCCCAGCATTTT
CDR3 protein: CASSESGLGPQHF

J gene: TRBJ2-7
V gene: TRBV10-3
clone size: .
D gene: .
CDR3 DNA: TGTGCCATCAGTCCCCTAGGAAGACTGGAAGGAGGTTACGAGCAGTACTTC
CDR3 protein: CAISPLGRLEGGYEQYF

J gene: TRBJ2-1
V gene: TRBV28
clone size: .
D gene: TRBD2
CDR3 DNA: TGTGCCAGCAGTTTGGAACTAGCGAGAAGGAATGAGCAGTTCTTC
CDR3 protein: CASSLELARRNEQFF

J gene: TRBJ1-6
V gene: TRBV19
clone size: .
D gene: TRBD1
CDR3 DNA: TGTGCCAGTAGTATAGAGGGAGATGGCAGGGGGCATTCACCCCTCCACTTT
CDR3 protein: CASSIEGDGRGHSPLHF

J gene: TRBJ1-1
V gene: TRBV5-1
clone size: .
D gene: .
CDR3 DNA: TGCGCCAGCAGCTTGTCGGGGTGGGAGTCTGAAGCTTTCTTT
CDR3 protein: CASSLSGWESEAFF

J gene: TRBJ2-5
V gene: TRBV30
clone size: .
D gene: .
CDR3 DNA: TGTGCCTGGAGTTTAGGGGGGGGGCAAGAGACCCAGTACTTC
CDR3 protein: CAWSLGGGQETQYF

J gene: TRBJ2-7
V gene: TRBV28
clone size: .
D gene: TRBD1
CDR3 DNA: TGTGCCAGCTCCCTCGGACAGGGGAGGGAGCAGTACTTC
CDR3 protein: CASSLGQGREQYF

J gene: TRBJ1-2
V gene: TRBV18
clone size: .
D gene: TRBD1
CDR3 DNA: TGTGCCAGCTCACGGGACAGTCCGATAGCTAACTATGGCTACACCTTC
CDR3 protein: CASSRDSPIANYGYTF

J gene: TRBJ1-2
V gene: TRBV30
clone size: .
D gene: TRBD1
CDR3 DNA: TGTGCCTGGAGTATCACAGGGGACTCCCCTTATGGCTACACCTTC
CDR3 protein: CAWSITGDSPYGYTF

J gene: TRBJ1-1
V gene: TRBV20-1
clone size: .
D gene: .
CDR3 DNA: TGCAGTGCGAGATTTGGAAGAGCTTTCTTT
CDR3 protein: CSARFGRAFF

J gene: TRBJ2-1
V gene: TRBV19
clone size: once
D gene: TRBD1
CDR3 DNA: TGTGCCAGTAGTCGGGACAGGGACCTTAATGAGCAGTTCTTC
CDR3 protein: CASSRDRDLNEQFF

J gene: TRBJ2-6
V gene: TRBV7-8
clone size: .
D gene: .
CDR3 DNA: TGTGCCAGCAGCGAGGCGGGCTACCTCTCGGGGGCCAACGTCCTGACTTTC
CDR3 protein: CASSEAGYLSGANVLTF

J gene: TRBJ2-7
V gene: TRBV6-5
clone size: .
D gene: .
CDR3 DNA: TGTGCCAGCAGTCCGGTGACAGGCTCCTACGAGCAGTACTTC
CDR3 protein: CASSPVTGSYEQYF

J gene: TRBJ1-3
V gene: TRBV5-1
clone size: .
D gene: .
CDR3 DNA: TGCGCCAGCTCAAGGGGCGAGGTGGACACCATATATTTT
CDR3 protein: CASSRGEVDTIYF

J gene: TRBJ1-3
V gene: TRBV27
clone size: .
D gene: .
CDR3 DNA: TGTGCCAGCAGTTTATGGCCCCCGCAGAAGGGTGGAAACACCATATATTTT
CDR3 protein: CASSLWPPQKGGNTIYF

J gene: TRBJ1-2
V gene: TRBV28
clone size: .
D gene: .
CDR3 DNA: TGTGCCAGCAGTCTTAAGGGGCTAGGCTACACCTTC
CDR3 protein: CASSLKGLGYTF

J gene: TRBJ2-2
V gene: TRBV7-7
clone size: .
D gene: TRBD1
CDR3 DNA: TGTGCCAGCAGCGACAGGGAATTCCTCACCGGGGAGCTGTTTTTT
CDR3 protein: CASSDREFLTGELFF

J gene: TRBJ2-7
V gene: TRBV27
clone size: .
D gene: TRBD1
CDR3 DNA: TGTGCCAGCAGTTACACAGGGGGAAACTACGAGCAGTACTTC
CDR3 protein: CASSYTGGNYEQYF

J gene: TRBJ1-2
V gene: TRBV6-2/TRBV6-3
clone size: .
D gene: .
CDR3 DNA: TGTGCCAGCAGTTACTCAAGGGTAGGCGGCTACACCTTC
CDR3 protein: CASSYSRVGGYTF

J gene: TRBJ1-1
V gene: TRBV7-8
clone size: .
D gene: TRBD1
CDR3 DNA: TGTGCCAGCAGCCTAACCCCACGGGTCGGGGACAGGGCCGTAGCTTTCTTT
CDR3 protein: CASSLTPRVGDRAVAFF

J gene: TRBJ1-5
V gene: TRBV30
clone size: .
D gene: .
CDR3 DNA: TGTGCCTGGAGAGCAGGGAATCAGCCCCAGCATTTT
CDR3 protein: CAWRAGNQPQHF

J gene: TRBJ1-2
V gene: TRBV27
clone size: .
D gene: .
CDR3 DNA: TGTGCCAGCAGTTTGGGAGGAGGCAATGGCTACACCTTC
CDR3 protein: CASSLGGGNGYTF

J gene: TRBJ1-5
V gene: TRBV19
clone size: once
D gene: .
CDR3 DNA: TGTGCCAGTAGTGCTGGGACACCCCAGCATTTT
CDR3 protein: CASSAGTPQHF

J gene: TRBJ1-5
V gene: TRBV11-1
clone size: .
D gene: .
CDR3 DNA: TGTGCCAGCAGCTTAGGAAGGTACCAGCCCCAGCATTTT
CDR3 protein: CASSLGRYQPQHF

J gene: TRBJ2-7
V gene: TRBV19
clone size: .
D gene: TRBD1
CDR3 DNA: TGTGCCAGTAGTATGTGGACAGGATACTACGAGCAGTACTTC
CDR3 protein: CASSMWTGYYEQYF

J gene: TRBJ2-4
V gene: TRBV28
clone size: .
D gene: .
CDR3 DNA: TGTGCCAGCACGTCCGGCCAGGGTAGAGTGGACATTCAGTACTTC
CDR3 protein: CASTSGQGRVDIQYF

J gene: TRBJ1-5
V gene: TRBV4-1
clone size: .
D gene: .
CDR3 DNA: TGCGCCAGCAGCCAAGAGATTGGGGGTTATAGCAATCAGCCCCAGCATTTT
CDR3 protein: CASSQEIGGYSNQPQHF

J gene: TRBJ1-2
V gene: TRBV5-6
clone size: once
D gene: .
CDR3 DNA: TGTGCCAGCAGCTTGAGGAACCTGCCCTTGAGCTACACCTTC
CDR3 protein: CASSLRNLPLSYTF

J gene: TRBJ2-7
V gene: TRBV5-4
clone size: .
D gene: .
CDR3 DNA: TGTGCCAGCAGCTTGGGAAGGATCTACGAGCAGTACTTC
CDR3 protein: CASSLGRIYEQYF

J gene: TRBJ2-7
V gene: TRBV27
clone size: .
D gene: TRBD2
CDR3 DNA: TGTGCCAGCAGTCCCCGACTAGCCTCGAGCTCCTACGAGCAGTACTTC
CDR3 protein: CASSPRLASSSYEQYF

J gene: TRBJ2-3
V gene: TRBV30
clone size: .
D gene: TRBD2
CDR3 DNA: TGTGCCTGGAGTTCAATGGGAGGGTATACGCAGTATTTT
CDR3 protein: CAWSSMGGYTQYF

J gene: TRBJ1-2
V gene: TRBV30
clone size: few
D gene: TRBD1
CDR3 DNA: TGTGCAACCGGACAGGGAAACTATGGCTACACCTTC
CDR3 protein: CATGQGNYGYTF

J gene: TRBJ1-5
V gene: TRBV15
clone size: .
D gene: .
CDR3 DNA: TGTGCCACCAGCAGAGATCTCCGGGGGAGGAGCAATCAGCCCCAGCATTTT
CDR3 protein: CATSRDLRGRSNQPQHF

J gene: TRBJ1-4
V gene: TRBV14
clone size: .
D gene: .
CDR3 DNA: TGTGCCAGCAGCCAAGTCTATGAAAAACTGTTTTTT
CDR3 protein: CASSQVYEKLFF

J gene: TRBJ1-1
V gene: TRBV12-3/TRBV12-4
clone size: .
D gene: .
CDR3 DNA: TGTGCCAGCTGCGTTTGGGGGAACACTGAAGCTTTCTTT
CDR3 protein: CASCVWGNTEAFF

J gene: TRBJ1-3
V gene: TRBV3-1/TRBV3-2
clone size: .
D gene: .
CDR3 DNA: TGTGCCAGCAGCCAACCTAGCTCTGGAAACACCATATATTTT
CDR3 protein: CASSQPSSGNTIYF